This record covers a single T cell receptor beta chain. This clonotype appeared a few times. Its antigen is unknown. Base qualities are not provided; no much larger clone lies one nucleotide away. These data come from a study of patients and donors after allogeneic stem cell transplantation (TCRdb year 2020). The library was prepared using RT-PCR. Sequencing was performed on a NextSeq 550. TCRdb trimmed the raw reads at Q25, called clones with MiXCR and kept productive beta chains. Every entry covers one CDR3 protein and lists the most common genes and DNA from its rows. The sample table contains roughly 940,000 distinct CDR3 sequences; only one count was recorded for roughly 18% of them. Of the sample, around 5.5% falls within the top ten clones. The cysteine opens and the phenylalanine closes a CDR3 of 13 amino acids. Kept here is only the CDR3 DNA, which spans 39 bases and is read in frame from base 1. CDR1 and CDR2, per the germline V gene (reference sequence), are SGHKS and YYEKEE. The V and J ends are trimmed by 1 base and 10 bases, leaving 14 bases between them.

Rearrangement joined TRBV5-5 to TRBJ1-1, with the D gene not confidently named. The sample comprised blood, either unsorted or a sorted T cell fraction (not recorded which). The sequence was obtained from a human donor who was either an allogeneic HSCT recipient or a stem cell or donor lymphocyte infusion donor (not recorded which). It is not recorded whose cells these are; they may come from a transplant donor. The DNA is TGTGCCAGCAGCTTGAGTGGCGACATCGCAGCTTTCTTT. Translated, it gives CASSLSGDIAAFF.